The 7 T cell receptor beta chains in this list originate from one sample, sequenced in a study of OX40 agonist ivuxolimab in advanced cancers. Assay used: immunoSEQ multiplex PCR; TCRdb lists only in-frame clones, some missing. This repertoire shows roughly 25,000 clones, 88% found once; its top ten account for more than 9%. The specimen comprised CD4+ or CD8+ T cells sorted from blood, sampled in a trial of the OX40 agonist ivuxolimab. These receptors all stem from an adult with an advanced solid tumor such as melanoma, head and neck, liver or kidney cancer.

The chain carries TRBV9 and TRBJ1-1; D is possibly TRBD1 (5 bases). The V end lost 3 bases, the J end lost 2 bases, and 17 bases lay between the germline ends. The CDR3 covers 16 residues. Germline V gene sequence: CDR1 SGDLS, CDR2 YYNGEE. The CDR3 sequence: CASSAGGRVRNTEAFF. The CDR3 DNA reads TGTGCCAGCAGCGCCGGGGGTAGGGTCCGAAACACTGAAGCTTTCTTT.

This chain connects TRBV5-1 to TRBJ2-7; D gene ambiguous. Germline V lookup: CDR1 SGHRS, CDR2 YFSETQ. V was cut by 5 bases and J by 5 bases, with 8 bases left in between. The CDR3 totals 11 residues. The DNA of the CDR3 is TGCGCCAGCAGGTCCGCGGACGAGCAGTACTTC. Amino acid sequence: CASRSADEQYF.

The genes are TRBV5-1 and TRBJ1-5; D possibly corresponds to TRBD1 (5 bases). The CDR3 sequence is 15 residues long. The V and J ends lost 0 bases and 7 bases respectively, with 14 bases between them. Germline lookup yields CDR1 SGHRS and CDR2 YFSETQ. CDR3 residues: CASSLAAGTGQPQHF. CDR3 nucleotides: TGCGCCAGCAGCTTGGCAGCAGGGACCGGCCAGCCCCAGCATTTT.

The CDR3 region is CASSLAGPKTDTQYF. CDR3 nucleotide sequence: TGTGCCAGCAGTTTGGCGGGGCCCAAGACAGATACGCAGTATTTT. The J gene is TRBJ2-3, the V gene TRBV6-5, with D perhaps matching TRBD2 (6 bases). Per germline, CDR1 MNHEY and CDR2 SVGAGI. This CDR3 has 15 residues. V dropped 4 bases and J dropped 3 bases, with 14 bases sitting between them.

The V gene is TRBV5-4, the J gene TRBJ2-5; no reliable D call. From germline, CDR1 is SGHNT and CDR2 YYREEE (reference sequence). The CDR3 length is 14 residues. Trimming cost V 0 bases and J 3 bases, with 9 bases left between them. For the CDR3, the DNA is TGTGCCAGCAGCTTGGCCCAAAGAGAAGAGACCCAGTACTTC. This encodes CASSLAQREETQYF.

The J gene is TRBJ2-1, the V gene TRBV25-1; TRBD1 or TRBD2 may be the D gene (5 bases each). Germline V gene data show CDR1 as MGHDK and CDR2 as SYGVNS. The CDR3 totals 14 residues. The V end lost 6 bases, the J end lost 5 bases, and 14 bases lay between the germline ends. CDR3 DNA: TGTGCCAGCAGCAGGCCGGGACGCGACAATGAGCAGTTCTTC. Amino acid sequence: CASSRPGRDNEQFF.

Here the CDR3 reads CASSSEMNTEAFF. For the CDR3, the DNA is TGTGCCAGCAGCTCCGAGATGAACACTGAAGCTTTCTTT. The chain recombines TRBV7-9 with TRBJ1-1; D not certain. The CDR3 runs 13 residues. The V end was cut by 4 bases, the J end by 0 bases, with 6 bases between. The germline V gene encodes CDR1 SEHNR and CDR2 FQNEAQ (reference sequence).